Presented here are 13 T cell receptor beta chains from one specimen sequenced in a study of T cell responses to AZD1222 COVID-19 vaccine. Some clones are missing from TCRdb's copy, which holds only in-frame ones; the method was immunoSEQ multiplex PCR. The repertoire has tens of thousands of clones, 70% to 90% of them found once; the top ten carry roughly 28%. The input for sequencing was peripheral blood, taken 28 days after the second AZD1222 dose. The receptors stem from an adult who received the AZD1222 COVID-19 vaccine.

V is TRBV12-3 or TRBV12-4 and J is TRBJ2-3; unclear D gene. The CDR3 covers 11 residues. The ends were cut back, 6 bases at V and 6 bases at J, with 7 bases in the middle. The CDR3 reads CASSGGDTQYF. CDR3 nucleotide sequence: TGTGCCAGCAGCGGTGGTGATACGCAGTATTTT.

The chain employs TRBV5-1 and TRBJ1-1; TRBD1 aligns across 8 bases. This CDR3 has 13 amino acids. The V segment lost 2 bases and the J segment 12 bases; nucleotides outside the gene matches: 9. Germline V CDR1 and CDR2: SGHRS, YFSETQ. CDR3 residues: CASSLQGDAGSFF. The CDR3 nucleotides are TGCGCCAGCAGCTTACAGGGGGATGCTGGTTCTTTCTTT.

This chain joins TRBV29-1 and TRBJ1-2; weak D call: TRBD1 (5 bases). The CDR3 consists of 13 residues. V was clipped by 4 bases and J by 0 bases, with 9 bases between them. Germline V gene data show CDR1 as SQVTM and CDR2 as ANQGSEA. The DNA of the CDR3 is TGCAGCGTTGGACAGAGAGCTAACTATGGCTACACCTTC. It yields the protein CSVGQRANYGYTF.

The chain couples TRBV19 to TRBJ1-2; D ambiguous. Germline V gene data show CDR1 as LNHDA and CDR2 as SQIVND (reference sequence). V shed 3 bases and J shed 3 bases, with 11 bases lying between them. The CDR3 is 14 amino acids. Written as DNA, the CDR3 is TGTGCCAGTAGTATTGCGGGAACTTACTATGGCTACACCTTC. Protein: CASSIAGTYYGYTF.

The chain employs TRBV13 and TRBJ1-2; no reliable D call. V dropped 1 base and J dropped 8 bases, with 14 bases sitting between them. CDR1 PRHDT and CDR2 FYEKMQ come from the germline V gene (reference sequence). CDR3 length: 14 amino acids. The CDR3 DNA reads as TGTGCCAGCAGCTTAGCCCGTCCTCCCGGGGGCTACACCTTC. Its translation: CASSLARPPGGYTF. The full variable domain, in which reference TRBV13 and TRBJ1-2 provide the parts outside the CDR3, is AAGVIQSPRHLIKEKRETATLKCYPIPRHDTVYWYQQGPGQDPQFLISFYEKMQSDKGSIPDRFSAQQFSDYHSELNMSSLELGDSALYFCASSLARPPGGYTFGSGTRLTVV.

The sample holds a few counts of this clone. The genes are TRBV27 and TRBJ2-7, with TRBD2 matching over 10 bases. The CDR3 loop spans 14 amino acids. J gave up 3 bases and V 5 bases, and 4 bases lay outside the gene matches. Germline values: CDR1 MNHEY, CDR2 SMNVEV (reference sequence). CDR3 sequence: CASSRLAGDYEQYF. CDR3 coding DNA: TGTGCCAGCAGTCGTCTAGCGGGGGACTACGAGCAGTACTTC.

The chain carries TRBV6-6 and TRBJ2-7; TRBD1 aligns across 8 bases. The V and J ends lost 2 bases and 2 bases, in that order; junction bases with no gene match: 2. The length of the CDR3 is 14 residues. Germline V lookup: CDR1 MNHNY, CDR2 SVGAGI (reference sequence). The DNA for the CDR3 is TGTGCCAGCAGTTACGGGACAGGTGCCTACGAGCAGTACTTC. Translated, it gives CASSYGTGAYEQYF.

This chain connects TRBV15 to TRBJ2-5, with a possible D match to TRBD1 (5 bases). Trimming pared 0 bases from V and 5 bases from J, leaving 10 bases between. The CDR3 is made up of 14 amino acids. Looked up from germline, CDR1 is LNHNV and CDR2 is YYDKDF (reference sequence). This chain's CDR3 is CATSRDLTVETQYF. CDR3 nucleotides: TGTGCCACCAGCAGAGATCTGACAGTCGAGACCCAGTACTTC. The full variable domain, with the rest looked up from reference TRBV15 and TRBJ2-5, is DAMVIQNPRYQVTQFGKPVTLSCSQTLNHNVMYWYQQKSSQAPKLLFHYYDKDFNNEADTPDNFQSRRPNTSFCFLDIRSPGLGDTAMYLCATSRDLTVETQYFGPGTRLLVL.

This rearrangement joins TRBV30 to TRBJ1-5; D uncertain. The CDR3 covers 13 residues. With 0 bases removed from V and 4 bases from J, the gap between germline ends came to 7 bases. Germline CDR1 and CDR2: GTSNPN and SVGIG (reference sequence). CDR3 in amino acids: CAWSVIGNQPQHF. The CDR3 region has the DNA TGTGCCTGGAGTGTGATAGGGAATCAGCCCCAGCATTTT.

This chain connects TRBV9 to TRBJ1-1, with D possibly matching TRBD1 (6 bases). Germline CDR1 is SGDLS and CDR2 is YYNGEE. V was trimmed by 1 base and J by 3 bases, leaving 10 bases between them. CDR3 size: 14 residues. The CDR3 is CASSVSSGDTEAFF. The DNA of the CDR3 is TGTGCCAGCAGCGTATCCTCAGGGGACACTGAAGCTTTCTTT.

The rearrangement joins TRBV6-2 or TRBV6-3 to TRBJ1-1; 9 bases line up with TRBD1. Per the germline V gene, CDR1 is MNHEY and CDR2 is SVGEGT. V lost 2 bases to trimming and J lost 0 bases; unmatched junction nucleotides: 4. There are 16 residues in the CDR3. For the CDR3, the DNA is TGTGCCAGCAGTTACGACAGGGGGGCCATGAACACTGAAGCTTTCTTT. This translates into CASSYDRGAMNTEAFF.

The rearrangement uses TRBV5-6 and TRBJ1-5; D not certain. Germline V CDR1 and CDR2: SGHDT, YYEEEE. The CDR3 has 13 residues. Trimming took 0 bases from V and 3 from J, leaving 4 bases between them. CDR3 coding DNA: TGTGCCAGCAGCTTGGTACTCAATCAGCCCCAGCATTTT. The encoded protein is CASSLVLNQPQHF.

The sample holds one count of this clone. The V gene is TRBV27, the J gene TRBJ2-3, with 9 bases lining up with TRBD2. Trimming cost V 4 bases and J 5 bases; bases outside gene matches: 4. The CDR3 has 14 amino acids. Germline V lookup: CDR1 MNHEY, CDR2 SMNVEV (reference sequence). The CDR3 sequence is CASSWASGIDTQYF. Here the CDR3 DNA reads TGTGCCAGCAGTTGGGCTAGCGGGATAGATACGCAGTATTTT.